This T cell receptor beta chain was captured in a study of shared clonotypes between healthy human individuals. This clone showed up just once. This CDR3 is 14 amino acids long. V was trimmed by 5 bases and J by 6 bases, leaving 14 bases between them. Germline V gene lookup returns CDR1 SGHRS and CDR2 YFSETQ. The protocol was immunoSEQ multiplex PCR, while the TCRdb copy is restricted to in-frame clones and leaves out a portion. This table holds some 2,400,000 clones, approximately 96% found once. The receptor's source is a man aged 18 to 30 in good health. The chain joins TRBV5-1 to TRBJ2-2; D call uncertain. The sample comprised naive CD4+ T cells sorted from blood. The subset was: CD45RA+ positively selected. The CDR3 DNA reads TGCGCCAGCAGTCAGGCCACGGGCCCCGGGGAGCTGTTTTTT. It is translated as CASSQATGPGELFF.